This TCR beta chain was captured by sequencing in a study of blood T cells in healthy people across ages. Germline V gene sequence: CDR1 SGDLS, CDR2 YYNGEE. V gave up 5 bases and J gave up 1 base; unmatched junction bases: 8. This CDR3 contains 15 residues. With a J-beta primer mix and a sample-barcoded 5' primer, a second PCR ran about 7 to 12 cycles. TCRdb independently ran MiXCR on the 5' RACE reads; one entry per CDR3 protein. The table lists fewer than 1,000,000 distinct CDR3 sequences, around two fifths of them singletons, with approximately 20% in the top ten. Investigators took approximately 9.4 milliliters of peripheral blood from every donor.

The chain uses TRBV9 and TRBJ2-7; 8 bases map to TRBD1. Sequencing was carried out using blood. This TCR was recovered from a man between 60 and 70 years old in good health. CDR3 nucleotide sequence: TGTGCCAGCAGTCCAGGGGGCCTGGGGTCCTACGAGCAGTACTTC. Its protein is CASSPGGLGSYEQYF.